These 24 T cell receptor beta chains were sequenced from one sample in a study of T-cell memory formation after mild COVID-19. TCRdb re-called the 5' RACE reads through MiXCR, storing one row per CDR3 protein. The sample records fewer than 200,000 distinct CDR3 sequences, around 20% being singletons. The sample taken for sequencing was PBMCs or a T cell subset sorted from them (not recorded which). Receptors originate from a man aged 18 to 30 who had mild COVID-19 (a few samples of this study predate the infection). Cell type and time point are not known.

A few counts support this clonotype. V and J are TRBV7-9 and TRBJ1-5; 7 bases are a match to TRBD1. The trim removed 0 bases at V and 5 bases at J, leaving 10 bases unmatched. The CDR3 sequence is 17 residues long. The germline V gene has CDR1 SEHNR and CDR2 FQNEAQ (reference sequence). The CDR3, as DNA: TGTGCCAGCAGCTTAGCGAGACAGGGAGTCGGCGATCAGCCCCAGCATTTT. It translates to CASSLARQGVGDQPQHF.

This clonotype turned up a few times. The CDR3 region has the DNA TGCGCCAGCAGCTTCTACCCTGGACAGGGCGACGAGCAGTACGTC. Amino acid sequence: CASSFYPGQGDEQYV. This rearrangement joins TRBV5-1 to TRBJ2-7; 8 bases are shared with TRBD1. The CDR3 consists of 15 residues. Germline V gene sequence: CDR1 SGHRS, CDR2 YFSETQ. V trimming: 2 bases; J trimming: 5 bases; junction bases outside the gene matches: 9.

CDR3 nucleotides: TGTGCCAGCAGTGAAGCGGAAAGGGTCTGGGAGACCCAGTACTTC. As protein: CASSEAERVWETQYF. The rearrangement links TRBV2 to TRBJ2-5, with D unresolved. Looked up from germline, CDR1 is SNHLY and CDR2 is FYNNEI. The length of the CDR3 is 15 residues. Trimming took 0 bases from V and 5 from J, leaving 13 bases between them.

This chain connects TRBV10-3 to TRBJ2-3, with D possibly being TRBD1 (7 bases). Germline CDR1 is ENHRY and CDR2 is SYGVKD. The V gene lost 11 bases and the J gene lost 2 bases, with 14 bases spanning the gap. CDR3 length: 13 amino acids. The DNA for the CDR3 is TGTGCCGCGGGGACAGTTGCCACAGATACGCAGTATTTT. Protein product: CAAGTVATDTQYF.

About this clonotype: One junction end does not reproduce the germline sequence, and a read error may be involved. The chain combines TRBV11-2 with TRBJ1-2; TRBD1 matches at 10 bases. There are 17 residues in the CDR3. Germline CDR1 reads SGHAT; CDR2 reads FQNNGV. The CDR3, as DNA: TGTGCCAGTAGCTCGACAGGGGGCGGGAGAGGGAGCTATGGCTACACCTTC. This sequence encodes CASSSTGGGRGSYGYTF.

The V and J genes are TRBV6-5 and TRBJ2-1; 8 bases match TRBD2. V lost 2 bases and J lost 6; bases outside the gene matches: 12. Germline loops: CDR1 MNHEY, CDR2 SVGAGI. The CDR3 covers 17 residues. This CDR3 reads CASSYPSASSGVNEQFF. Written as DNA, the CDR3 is TGTGCCAGCAGTTACCCCTCGGCGAGTAGCGGGGTCAATGAGCAGTTCTTC.

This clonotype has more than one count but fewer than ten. As DNA, the CDR3 is TGTGCCAGCAGCTCTTTACAGGGGGAGAATGAAAAACTGTTTTTT. Translated, it gives CASSSLQGENEKLFF. The V and J genes are TRBV11-2 and TRBJ1-4, with 8 bases lining up with TRBD1. J gave up 5 bases and V 4 bases, and 6 bases lay outside the gene matches. This CDR3 contains 15 residues. Germline CDR1 SGHAT, CDR2 FQNNGV.

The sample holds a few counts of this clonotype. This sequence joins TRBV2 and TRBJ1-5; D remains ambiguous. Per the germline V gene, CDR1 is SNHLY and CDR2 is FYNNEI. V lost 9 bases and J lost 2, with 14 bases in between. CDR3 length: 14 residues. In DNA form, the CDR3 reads TGTGCCAGTATAGCCTCTGTCGGCAATCAGCCCCAGCATTTT. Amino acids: CASIASVGNQPQHF. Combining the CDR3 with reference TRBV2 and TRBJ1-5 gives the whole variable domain EPEVTQTPSHQVTQMGQEVILRCVPISNHLYFYWYRQILGQKVEFLVSFYNNEISEKSEIFDDQFSVERPDGSNFTLKIRSTKLEDSAMYFCASIASVGNQPQHFGDGTRLSIL.

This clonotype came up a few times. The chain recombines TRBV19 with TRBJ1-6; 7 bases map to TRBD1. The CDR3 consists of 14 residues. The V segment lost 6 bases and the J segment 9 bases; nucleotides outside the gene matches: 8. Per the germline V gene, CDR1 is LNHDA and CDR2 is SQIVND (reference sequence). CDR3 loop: CASRMGQTFSPLHF. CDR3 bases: TGTGCCAGTAGAATGGGACAGACCTTTTCACCCCTCCACTTT.

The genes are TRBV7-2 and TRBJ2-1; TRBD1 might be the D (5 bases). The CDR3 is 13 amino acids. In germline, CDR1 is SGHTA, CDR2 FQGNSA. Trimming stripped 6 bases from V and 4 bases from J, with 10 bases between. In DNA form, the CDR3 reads TGTGCCAGCAGTTGGACACAGTACAATGAGCAGTTCTTC. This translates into CASSWTQYNEQFF.

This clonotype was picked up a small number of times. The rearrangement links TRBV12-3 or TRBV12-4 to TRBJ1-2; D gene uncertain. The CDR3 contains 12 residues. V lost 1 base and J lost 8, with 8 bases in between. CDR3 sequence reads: CASSLETGGYTF. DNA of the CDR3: TGTGCCAGCAGTTTAGAGACGGGGGGCTACACCTTC.

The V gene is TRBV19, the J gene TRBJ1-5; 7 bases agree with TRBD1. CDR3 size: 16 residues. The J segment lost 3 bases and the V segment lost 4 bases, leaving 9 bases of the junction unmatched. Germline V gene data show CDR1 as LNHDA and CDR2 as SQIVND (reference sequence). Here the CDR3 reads CASSTGGVPVNQPQHF. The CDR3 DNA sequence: TGTGCCAGTAGTACAGGGGGGGTCCCTGTCAATCAGCCCCAGCATTTT.

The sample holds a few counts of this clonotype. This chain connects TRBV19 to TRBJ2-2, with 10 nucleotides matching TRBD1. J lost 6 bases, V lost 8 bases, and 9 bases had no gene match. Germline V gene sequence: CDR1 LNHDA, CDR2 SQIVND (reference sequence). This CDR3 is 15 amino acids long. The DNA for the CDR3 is TGTGCCAGTTGGACAGGGGGTTTGGGGGCCGGGGAGCTGTTTTTT. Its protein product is CASWTGGLGAGELFF.

The CDR3 DNA sequence: TGTGCCAGCAGCCTCGGCCGCTCCCAAGAGACCCAGTACTTC. Translating it yields CASSLGRSQETQYF. J is TRBJ2-5 and V is TRBV7-2, with D hard to call. CDR1 is SGHTA and CDR2 is FQGNSA in the germline V gene. Trimming took 5 bases from V and 1 from J, leaving 11 bases between them. The CDR3 extends over 14 amino acids. Complete variable domain (other parts from reference TRBV7-2 and TRBJ2-5): GAGVSQSPSNKVTEKGKDVELRCDPISGHTALYWYRQSLGQGLEFLIYFQGNSAPDKSGLPSDRFSAERTGGSVSTLTIQRTQQEDSAVYLCASSLGRSQETQYFGPGTRLLVL.

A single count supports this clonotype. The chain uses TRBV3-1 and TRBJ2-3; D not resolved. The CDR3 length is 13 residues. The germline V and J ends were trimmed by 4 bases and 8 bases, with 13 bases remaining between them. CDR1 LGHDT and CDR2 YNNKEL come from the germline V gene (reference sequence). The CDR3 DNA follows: TGTGCCAGCAGCCTCGCCGAATCGGGTACGCAGTATTTT. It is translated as CASSLAESGTQYF.

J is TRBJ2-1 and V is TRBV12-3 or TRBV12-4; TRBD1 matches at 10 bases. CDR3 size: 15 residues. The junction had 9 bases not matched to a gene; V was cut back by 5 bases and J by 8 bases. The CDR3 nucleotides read TGTGCCAGCAGTCCCTCCGGGACAGGGGTGCATGAGCAGTTCTTC. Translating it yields CASSPSGTGVHEQFF.

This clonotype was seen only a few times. In DNA form, the CDR3 reads TGTGCCAGCAGCCTCGGGGGCGCCGGGGGTGAAAAACTGTTTTTT. Translated: CASSLGGAGGEKLFF. The chain couples TRBV7-2 to TRBJ1-4; D is perhaps TRBD1 (6 bases). Germline CDR1 SGHTA, CDR2 FQGNSA. V dropped 5 bases and J dropped 7 bases, with 17 bases sitting between them. The CDR3 extends over 15 amino acids.

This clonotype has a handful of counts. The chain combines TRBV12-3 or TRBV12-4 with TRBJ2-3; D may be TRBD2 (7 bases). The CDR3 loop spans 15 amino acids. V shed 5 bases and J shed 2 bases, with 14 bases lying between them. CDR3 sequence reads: CASSGGDTNTDTQYF. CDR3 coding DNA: TGTGCCAGCAGTGGGGGGGACACCAACACAGATACGCAGTATTTT.

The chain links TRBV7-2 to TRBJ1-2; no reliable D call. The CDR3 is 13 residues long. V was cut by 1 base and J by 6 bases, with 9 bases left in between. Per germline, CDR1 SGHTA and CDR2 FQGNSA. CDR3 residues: CASSLDGFNGYTF. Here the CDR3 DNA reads TGTGCCAGCAGCTTAGACGGCTTTAATGGCTACACCTTC. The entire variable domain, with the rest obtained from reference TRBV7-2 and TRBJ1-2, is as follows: GAGVSQSPSNKVTEKGKDVELRCDPISGHTALYWYRQSLGQGLEFLIYFQGNSAPDKSGLPSDRFSAERTGGSVSTLTIQRTQQEDSAVYLCASSLDGFNGYTFGSGTRLTVV.

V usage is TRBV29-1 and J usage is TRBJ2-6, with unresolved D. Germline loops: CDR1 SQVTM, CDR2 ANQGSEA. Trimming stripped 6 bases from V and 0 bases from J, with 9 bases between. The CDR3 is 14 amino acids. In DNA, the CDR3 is TGCAGCGTGAAACAAGACTCTGGGGCCAACGTCCTGACTTTC. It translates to CSVKQDSGANVLTF.

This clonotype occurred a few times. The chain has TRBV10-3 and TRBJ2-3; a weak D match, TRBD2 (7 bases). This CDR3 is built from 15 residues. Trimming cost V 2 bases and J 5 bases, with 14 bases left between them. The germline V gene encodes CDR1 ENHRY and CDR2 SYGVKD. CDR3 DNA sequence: TGTGCCATCAGTGAGACGGGCGGGGGCGGAGATACGCAGTATTTT. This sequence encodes CAISETGGGGDTQYF.

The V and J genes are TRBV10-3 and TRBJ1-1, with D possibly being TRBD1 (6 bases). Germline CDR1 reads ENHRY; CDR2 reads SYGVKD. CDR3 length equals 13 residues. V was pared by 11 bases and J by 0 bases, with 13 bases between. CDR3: CAARRGLNTEAFF. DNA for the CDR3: TGTGCCGCCCGAAGGGGGTTGAACACTGAAGCTTTCTTT.

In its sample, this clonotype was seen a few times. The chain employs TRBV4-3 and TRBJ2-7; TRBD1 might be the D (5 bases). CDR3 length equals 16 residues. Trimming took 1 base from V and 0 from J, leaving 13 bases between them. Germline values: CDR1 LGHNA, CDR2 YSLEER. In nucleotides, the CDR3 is TGCGCCAGCAGCCAAGTTGCGACAGCGAGCTCCTACGAGCAGTACTTC. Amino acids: CASSQVATASSYEQYF.

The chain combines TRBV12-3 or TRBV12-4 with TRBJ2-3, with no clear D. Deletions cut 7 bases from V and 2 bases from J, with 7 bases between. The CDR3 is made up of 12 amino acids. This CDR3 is CASTTLTDTQYF. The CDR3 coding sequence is TGTGCCAGCACAACCCTCACAGATACGCAGTATTTT.